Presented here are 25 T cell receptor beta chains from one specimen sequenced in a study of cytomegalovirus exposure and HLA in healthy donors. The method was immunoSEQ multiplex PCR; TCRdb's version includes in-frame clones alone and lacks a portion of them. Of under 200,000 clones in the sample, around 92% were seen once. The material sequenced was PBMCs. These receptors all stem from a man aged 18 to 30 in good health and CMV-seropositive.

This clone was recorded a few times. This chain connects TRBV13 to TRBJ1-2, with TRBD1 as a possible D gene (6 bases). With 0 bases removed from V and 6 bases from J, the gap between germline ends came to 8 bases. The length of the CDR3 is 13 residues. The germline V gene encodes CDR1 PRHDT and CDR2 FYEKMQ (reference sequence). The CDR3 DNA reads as TGTGCCAGCAGCTTAGGACAGGGACATGGCTACACCTTC. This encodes CASSLGQGHGYTF.

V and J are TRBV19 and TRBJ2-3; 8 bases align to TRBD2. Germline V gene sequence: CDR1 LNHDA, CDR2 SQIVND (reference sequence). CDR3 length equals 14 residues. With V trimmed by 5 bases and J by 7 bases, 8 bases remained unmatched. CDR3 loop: CASSEGGRRNTQYF. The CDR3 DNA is TGTGCCAGTAGTGAAGGCGGGAGGAGAAATACGCAGTATTTT.

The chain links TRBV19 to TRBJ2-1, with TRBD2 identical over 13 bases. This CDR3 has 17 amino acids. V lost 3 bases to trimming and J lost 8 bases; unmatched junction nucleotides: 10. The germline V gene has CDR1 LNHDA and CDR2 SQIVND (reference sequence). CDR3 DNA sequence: TGTGCCAGTAGTATTCCCTGGACTAGCGGGAGCCCCCATGAGCAGTTCTTC. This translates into CASSIPWTSGSPHEQFF. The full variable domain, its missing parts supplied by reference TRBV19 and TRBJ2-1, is DGGITQSPKYLFRKEGQNVTLSCEQNLNHDAMYWYRQDPGQGLRLIYYSQIVNDFQKGDIAEGYSVSREKKESFPLTVTSAQKNPTAFYLCASSIPWTSGSPHEQFFGPGTRLTVL.

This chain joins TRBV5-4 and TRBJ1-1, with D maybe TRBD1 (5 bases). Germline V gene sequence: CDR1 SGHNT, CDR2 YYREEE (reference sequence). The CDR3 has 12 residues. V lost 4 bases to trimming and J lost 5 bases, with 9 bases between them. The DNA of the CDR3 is TGTGCCAGCAGCCCAGGGAGGACTGAAGCTTTCTTT. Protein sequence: CASSPGRTEAFF. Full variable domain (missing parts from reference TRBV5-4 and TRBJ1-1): ETGVTQSPTHLIKTRGQQVTLRCSSQSGHNTVSWYQQALGQGPQFIFQYYREEENGRGNFPPRFSGLQFPNYSSELNVNALELDDSALYLCASSPGRTEAFFGQGTRLTVV.

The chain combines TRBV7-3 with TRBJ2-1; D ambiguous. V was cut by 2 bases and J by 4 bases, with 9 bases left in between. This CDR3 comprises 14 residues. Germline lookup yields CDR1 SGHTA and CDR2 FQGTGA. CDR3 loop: CASSLFAGYNEQFF. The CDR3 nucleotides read TGTGCCAGCAGCTTATTCGCAGGTTACAATGAGCAGTTCTTC.

Here the CDR3 reads CASSLNGGEAFF. The CDR3 DNA reads as TGTGCCAGCAGTTTGAACGGAGGTGAAGCTTTCTTT. The chain carries TRBV6-6 and TRBJ1-1; D call uncertain. CDR3 length: 12 residues. Trimming removed 4 bases at V and 7 bases at J, with 10 bases between. Germline CDR1 is MNHNY and CDR2 is SVGAGI (reference sequence).

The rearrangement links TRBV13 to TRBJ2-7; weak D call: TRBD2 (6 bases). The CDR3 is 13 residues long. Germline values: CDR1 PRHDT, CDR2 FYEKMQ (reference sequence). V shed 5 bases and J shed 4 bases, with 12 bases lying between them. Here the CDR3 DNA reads TGTGCCAGCAGCCCCCGTGGGGGGTACGAGCAGTACTTC. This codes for CASSPRGGYEQYF.

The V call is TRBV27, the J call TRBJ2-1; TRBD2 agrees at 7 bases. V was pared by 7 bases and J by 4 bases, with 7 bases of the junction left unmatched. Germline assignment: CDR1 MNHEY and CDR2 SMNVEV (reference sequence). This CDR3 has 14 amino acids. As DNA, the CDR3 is TGTGCCAGCACCCCGACTAGCTCATACAATGAGCAGTTCTTC. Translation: CASTPTSSYNEQFF.

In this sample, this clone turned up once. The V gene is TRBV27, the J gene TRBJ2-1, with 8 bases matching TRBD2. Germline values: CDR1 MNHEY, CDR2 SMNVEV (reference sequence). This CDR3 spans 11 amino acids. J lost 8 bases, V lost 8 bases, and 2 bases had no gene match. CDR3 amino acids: CASVAGYEQFF. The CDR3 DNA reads TGTGCCAGCGTAGCGGGGTATGAGCAGTTCTTC.

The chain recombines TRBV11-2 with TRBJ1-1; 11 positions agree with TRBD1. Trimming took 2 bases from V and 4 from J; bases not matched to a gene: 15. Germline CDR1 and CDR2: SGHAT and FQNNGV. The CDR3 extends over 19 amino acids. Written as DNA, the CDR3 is TGTGCCAGCAGCTTACCTATCGCGCGCGGACAGGGGGCGCGCACTGAAGCTTTCTTT. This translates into CASSLPIARGQGARTEAFF.

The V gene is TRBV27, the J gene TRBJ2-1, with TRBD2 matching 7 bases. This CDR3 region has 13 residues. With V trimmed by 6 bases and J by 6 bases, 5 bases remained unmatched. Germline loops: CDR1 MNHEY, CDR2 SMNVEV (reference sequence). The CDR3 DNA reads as TGTGCCAGCAGGACAAGCGGGACCAATGAGCAGTTCTTC. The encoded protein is CASRTSGTNEQFF.

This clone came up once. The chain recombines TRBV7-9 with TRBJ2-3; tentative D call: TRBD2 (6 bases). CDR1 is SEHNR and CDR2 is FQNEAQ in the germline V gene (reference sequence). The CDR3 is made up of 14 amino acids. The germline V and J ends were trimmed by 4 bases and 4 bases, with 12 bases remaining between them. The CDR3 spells CASSSSGLPDTQYF. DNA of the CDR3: TGTGCCAGCAGCTCTTCGGGACTCCCAGATACGCAGTATTTT.

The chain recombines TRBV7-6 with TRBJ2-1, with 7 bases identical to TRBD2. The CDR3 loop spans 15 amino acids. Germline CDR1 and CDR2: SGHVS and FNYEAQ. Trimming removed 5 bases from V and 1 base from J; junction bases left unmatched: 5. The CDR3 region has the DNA TGTGCCAGCAGCGCCGGACTAGGGTCCTACAATGAGCAGTTCTTC. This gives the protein CASSAGLGSYNEQFF.

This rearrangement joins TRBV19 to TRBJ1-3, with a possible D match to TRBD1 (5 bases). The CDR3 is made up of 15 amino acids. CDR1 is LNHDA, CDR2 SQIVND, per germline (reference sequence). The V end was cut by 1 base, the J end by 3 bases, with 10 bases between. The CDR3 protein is CASSIVGVSGNTIYF. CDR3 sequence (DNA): TGTGCCAGTAGTATAGTAGGGGTTAGTGGAAACACCATATATTTT.

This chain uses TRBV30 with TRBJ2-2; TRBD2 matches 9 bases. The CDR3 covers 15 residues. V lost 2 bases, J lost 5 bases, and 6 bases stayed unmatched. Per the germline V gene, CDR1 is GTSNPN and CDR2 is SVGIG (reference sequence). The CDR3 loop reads CAWSRVAGDTGELFF. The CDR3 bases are TGTGCCTGGAGTCGGGTAGCGGGAGATACCGGGGAGCTGTTTTTT.

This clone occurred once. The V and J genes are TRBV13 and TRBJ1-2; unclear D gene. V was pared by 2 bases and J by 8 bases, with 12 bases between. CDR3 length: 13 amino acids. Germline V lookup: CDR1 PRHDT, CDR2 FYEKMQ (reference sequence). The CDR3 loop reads CASSLFSLGGYTF. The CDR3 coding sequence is TGTGCCAGCAGCTTATTTAGTTTGGGCGGCTACACCTTC.

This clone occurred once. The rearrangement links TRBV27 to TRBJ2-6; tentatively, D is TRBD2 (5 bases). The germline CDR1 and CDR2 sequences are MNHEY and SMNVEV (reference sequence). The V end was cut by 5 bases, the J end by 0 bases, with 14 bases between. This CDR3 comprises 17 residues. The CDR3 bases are TGTGCCAGCAGTACGGTGGACTCACACTCTGGGGCCAACGTCCTGACTTTC. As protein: CASSTVDSHSGANVLTF.

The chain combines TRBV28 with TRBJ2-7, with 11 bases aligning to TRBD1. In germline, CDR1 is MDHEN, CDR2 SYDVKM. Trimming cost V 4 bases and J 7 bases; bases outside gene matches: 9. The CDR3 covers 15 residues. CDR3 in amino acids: CASSSRTGGPGEQYF. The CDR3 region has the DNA TGTGCCAGCAGTTCGCGGACAGGGGGCCCCGGGGAGCAGTACTTC. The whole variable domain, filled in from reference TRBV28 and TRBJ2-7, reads DVKVTQSSRYLVKRTGEKVFLECVQDMDHENMFWYRQDPGLGLRLIYFSYDVKMKEKGDIPEGYSVSREKKERFSLILESASTNQTSMYLCASSSRTGGPGEQYFGPGTRLTVT.

CDR3 DNA: TGTGCCAGCAGTCGACTCTATTACAATGAGCAGTTCTTC. Translated, it gives CASSRLYYNEQFF. This rearrangement joins TRBV28 to TRBJ2-1; no clear D gene. This CDR3 has 13 amino acids. CDR1 is MDHEN, CDR2 SYDVKM, per germline. Trimming removed 5 bases from V and 4 bases from J, with 9 bases in between. Based on the CDR3 plus reference TRBV28 and TRBJ2-1, the full variable domain is DVKVTQSSRYLVKRTGEKVFLECVQDMDHENMFWYRQDPGLGLRLIYFSYDVKMKEKGDIPEGYSVSREKKERFSLILESASTNQTSMYLCASSRLYYNEQFFGPGTRLTVL.

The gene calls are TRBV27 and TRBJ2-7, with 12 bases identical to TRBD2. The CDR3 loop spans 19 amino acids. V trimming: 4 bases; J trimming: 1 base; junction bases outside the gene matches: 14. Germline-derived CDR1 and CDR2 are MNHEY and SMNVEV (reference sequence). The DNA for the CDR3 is TGTGCCAGCAGTTCCCGCCCTTTTATTACTAGCGGGGGGTCCTACGAGCAGTACTTC. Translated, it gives CASSSRPFITSGGSYEQYF.

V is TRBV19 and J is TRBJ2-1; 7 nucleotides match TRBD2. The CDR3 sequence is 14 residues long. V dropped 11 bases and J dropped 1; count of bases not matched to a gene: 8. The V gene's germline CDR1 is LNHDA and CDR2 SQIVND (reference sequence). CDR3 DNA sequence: TGTGCCGCTCACGAAGCGGGGTCCTACAATGAGCAGTTCTTC. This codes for CAAHEAGSYNEQFF.

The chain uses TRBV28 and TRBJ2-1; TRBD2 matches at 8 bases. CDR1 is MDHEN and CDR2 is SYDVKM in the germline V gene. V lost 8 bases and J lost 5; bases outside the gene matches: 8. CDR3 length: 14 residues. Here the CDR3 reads CASCSGTNNNEQFF. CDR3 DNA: TGTGCCAGCTGTAGCGGGACTAATAACAATGAGCAGTTCTTC.

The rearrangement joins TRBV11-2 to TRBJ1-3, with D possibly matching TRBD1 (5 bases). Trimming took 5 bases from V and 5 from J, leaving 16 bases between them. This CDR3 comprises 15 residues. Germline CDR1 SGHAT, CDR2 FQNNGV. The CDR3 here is CASSAATVPRNTIYF. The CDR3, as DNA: TGTGCCAGCAGCGCCGCGACAGTCCCACGAAACACCATATATTTT.

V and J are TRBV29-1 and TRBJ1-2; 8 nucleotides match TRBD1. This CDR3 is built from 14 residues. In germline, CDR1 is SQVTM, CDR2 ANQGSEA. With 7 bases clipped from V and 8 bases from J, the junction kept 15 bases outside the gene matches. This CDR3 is CSASGGDLARGYTF. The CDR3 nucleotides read TGCAGCGCCTCAGGGGGCGATTTGGCCAGAGGCTACACCTTC.

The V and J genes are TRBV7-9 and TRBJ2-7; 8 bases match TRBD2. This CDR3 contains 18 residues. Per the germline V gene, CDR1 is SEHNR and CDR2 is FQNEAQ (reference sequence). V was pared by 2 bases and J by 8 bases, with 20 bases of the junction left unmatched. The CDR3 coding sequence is TGTGCCAGCAGCTTACTGTCCCTCAAGCGGGGGCTGACTACGCAGCAGTACTTC. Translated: CASSLLSLKRGLTTQQYF. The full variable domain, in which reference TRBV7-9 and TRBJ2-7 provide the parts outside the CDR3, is DTGVSQNPRHKITKRGQNVTFRCDPISEHNRLYWYRQTLGQGPEFLTYFQNEAQLEKSRLLSDRFSAERPKGSFSTLEIQRTEQGDSAMYLCASSLLSLKRGLTTQQYFGPGTRLTVT.